The clone carrying this T cell receptor beta chain was counted once. The germline V gene encodes CDR1 GTSNPN and CDR2 SVGIG (reference sequence). V dropped 3 bases and J dropped 6 bases, with 5 bases sitting between them. The length of the CDR3 is 10 residues. This sample was taken from a study of shared clonotypes between healthy human individuals. Method: immunoSEQ multiplex PCR; TCRdb's copy keeps in-frame clones and lacks some. The sample comprises about 450,000 clones, about four fifths of which are singletons, and roughly 13% rests with the top ten. The chain combines TRBV30 with TRBJ2-5; unclear D gene. The sequence was collected from a woman aged 35 to 49 in good health. Some clones in this sample may be carry-over from other donors' samples. Input material: PBMCs. The chain's CDR3 is CAWRGKTQYF. CDR3 coding DNA: TGTGCCTGGAGGGGCAAGACCCAGTACTTC.